The following is a TCR beta chain sequence with its context. Its cognate antigen is unknown. This sample was included in a study of CD8+ T cells in alopecia areata. Study observations and caveats: With tofacitinib ongoing, many expanded lesional clones persisted in both scalp and blood.

RNA extraction and reverse transcription yielded cDNA as sequencing template. The method was immunoSEQ multiplex PCR; TCRdb's version includes in-frame clones alone and lacks a portion of them. Counted here are approximately 190,000 clones, 58% occurring once; the ten biggest clones make up 4.5% to 6%. CDR1 MDHEN and CDR2 SYDVKM come from the germline V gene. Losses at the gene ends were 4 bases for V and 0 bases for J; bases not matched to a gene: 4. The CDR3 spans 16 residues. Treatment here: oral pan-JAK inhibitor, 5-10 mg twice daily. The receptor comes from a human donor with alopecia areata. The chain joins TRBV28 to TRBJ2-1, with 9 bases matching TRBD2. The sequences come from CD4+ T cells sorted from blood, collected at week 24, from a patient treated with tofacitinib. This CDR3 reads CASSSFSGSSYNEQFF. The CDR3 bases are TGTGCCAGCAGTTCCTTTAGCGGGAGCTCCTACAATGAGCAGTTCTTC.